This TCR beta chain comes out of a study of CXCR3-negative and CXCR3-positive naive CD8 T cells. With regard to this clonotype: Its antigen is as yet unknown.

The CDR3 has 16 amino acids. Germline CDR1 reads SGHVS; CDR2 reads FNYEAQ. UMI-labeled 5' RACE yielded the TRB cDNA libraries. For each CDR3 protein, TCRdb gives one entry from its re-call of the 5' RACE reads, without DNA. Across some 130,000 distinct CDR3 sequences, the top ten clones capture approximately 0.3% of the sample. Each CD8+ T cell subset was flow-sorted in triplicate. Every sort contained 300,000 or so cells. By phenotype, naive CD8+ T cells were CD45RO-CCR7+CD27+CD95-. Study-level findings and limits: Memory, not naive, CXCR3-negative and CXCR3-positive cells differed in TRBV-TRBJ usage. CXCR3 levels fell partly with cryopreservation; most assays relied on fresh PBMCs.

What was sequenced was naive CXCR3- CD8+ T cells from blood. Regarding subset: CD45RO-CCR7+CD27+CD95- naive CD8+ T cells lacking CXCR3 (TNR3-). This TCR was sampled from a human donor in good health. Some clones in this sample may be carry-over from other donors' samples. This chain uses TRBV7-6 with TRBJ2-5; the D call from TCRdb, TRBD2, cannot be confirmed without DNA. CDR3 loop: CASSLGGGAYQETQYF. Full variable domain (outside the CDR3, taken from reference TRBV7-6 and TRBJ2-5): GAGVSQSPRYKVTKRGQDVALRCDPISGHVSLYWYRQALGQGPEFLTYFNYEAQQDKSGLPNDRFSAERPEGSISTLTIQRTEQRDSAMYRCASSLGGGAYQETQYFGPGTRLLVL.